This T cell receptor (beta chain) was observed in a study of T cell responses to AZD1222 COVID-19 vaccine. TCRdb's table, derived via immunoSEQ multiplex PCR, lists solely in-frame clones and lacks some. The data hold 100,000 to 150,000 clones, with roughly 90% observed a single time. The CDR3 sequence is 12 residues long. Germline assignment: CDR1 MNHEY and CDR2 SVGAGI. V gave up 11 bases and J gave up 0 bases, with 11 bases separating them. As to this clone: What it binds is not known.

Findings and limits, study-wide: Rises in breadth and depth of Spike-specific TCRs came after two AZD1222 doses. Clonal diversity may have been underestimated, and the donors were mostly white British, with more females than males.

The sequence was obtained from an adult in good health. The sample was peripheral blood, taken on day 0 of AZD1222 vaccination. The chain uses TRBV6-5 and TRBJ2-7, with D hard to call. The CDR3 protein is CAGASHSYEQYF. DNA for the CDR3: TGTGCCGGCGCGAGCCACTCCTACGAGCAGTACTTC.